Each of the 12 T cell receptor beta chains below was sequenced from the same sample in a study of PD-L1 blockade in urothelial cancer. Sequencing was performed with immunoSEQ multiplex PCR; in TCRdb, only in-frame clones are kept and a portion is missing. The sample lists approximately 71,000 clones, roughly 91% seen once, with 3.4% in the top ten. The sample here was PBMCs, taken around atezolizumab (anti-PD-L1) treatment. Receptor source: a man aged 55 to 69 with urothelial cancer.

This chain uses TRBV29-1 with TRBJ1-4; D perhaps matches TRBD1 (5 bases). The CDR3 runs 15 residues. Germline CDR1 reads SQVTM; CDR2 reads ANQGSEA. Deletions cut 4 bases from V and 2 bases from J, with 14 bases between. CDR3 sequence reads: CSVARGSATNEKLFF. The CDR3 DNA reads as TGCAGCGTTGCCCGGGGGAGCGCGACTAATGAAAAACTGTTTTTT.

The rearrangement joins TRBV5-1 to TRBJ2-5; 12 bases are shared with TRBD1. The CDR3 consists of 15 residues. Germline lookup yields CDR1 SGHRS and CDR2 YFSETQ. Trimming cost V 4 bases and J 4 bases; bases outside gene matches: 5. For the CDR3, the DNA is TGCGCCAGCAGCCGGGACAGGGGGCATGGAGAGACCCAGTACTTC. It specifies CASSRDRGHGETQYF.

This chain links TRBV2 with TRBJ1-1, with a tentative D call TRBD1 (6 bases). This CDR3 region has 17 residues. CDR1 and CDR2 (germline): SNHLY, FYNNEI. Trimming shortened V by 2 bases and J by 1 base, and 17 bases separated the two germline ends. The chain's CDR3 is CASSEWPPGQTNTEAFF. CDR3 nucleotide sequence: TGTGCCAGCAGTGAATGGCCCCCGGGACAAACGAACACTGAAGCTTTCTTT.

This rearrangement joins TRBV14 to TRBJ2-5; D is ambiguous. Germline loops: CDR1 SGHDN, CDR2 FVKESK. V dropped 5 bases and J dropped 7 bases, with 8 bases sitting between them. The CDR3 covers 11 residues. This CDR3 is CASSYSGTQYF. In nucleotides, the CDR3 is TGTGCCAGCAGCTACTCGGGGACCCAGTACTTC.

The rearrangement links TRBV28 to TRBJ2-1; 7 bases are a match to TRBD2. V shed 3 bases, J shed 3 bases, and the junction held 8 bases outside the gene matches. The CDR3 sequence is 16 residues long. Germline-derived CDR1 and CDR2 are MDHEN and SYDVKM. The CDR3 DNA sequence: TGTGCCAGCAGTTTCTTGACGGGAGGCCACTACAATGAGCAGTTCTTC. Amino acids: CASSFLTGGHYNEQFF.

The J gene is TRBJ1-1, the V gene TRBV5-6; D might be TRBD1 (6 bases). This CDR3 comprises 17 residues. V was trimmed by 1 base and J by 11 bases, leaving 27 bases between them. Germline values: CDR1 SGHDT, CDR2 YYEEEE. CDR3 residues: CASSLRGARGGAFVAFF. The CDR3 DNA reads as TGTGCCAGCAGCTTGAGGGGGGCCCGGGGGGGCGCGTTCGTCGCTTTCTTT.

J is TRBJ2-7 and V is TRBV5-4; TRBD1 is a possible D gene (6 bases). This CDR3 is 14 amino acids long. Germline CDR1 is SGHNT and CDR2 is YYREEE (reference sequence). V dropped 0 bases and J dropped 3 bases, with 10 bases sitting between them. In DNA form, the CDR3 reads TGTGCCAGCAGCTTGGAGGGGACAAGCTACGAGCAGTACTTC. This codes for CASSLEGTSYEQYF.

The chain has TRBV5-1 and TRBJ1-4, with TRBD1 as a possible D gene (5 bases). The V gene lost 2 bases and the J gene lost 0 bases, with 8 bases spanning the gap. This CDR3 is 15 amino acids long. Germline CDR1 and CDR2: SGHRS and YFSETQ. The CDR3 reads CASSFRQSTNEKLFF. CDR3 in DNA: TGCGCCAGCAGCTTTAGACAGTCAACTAATGAAAAACTGTTTTTT.

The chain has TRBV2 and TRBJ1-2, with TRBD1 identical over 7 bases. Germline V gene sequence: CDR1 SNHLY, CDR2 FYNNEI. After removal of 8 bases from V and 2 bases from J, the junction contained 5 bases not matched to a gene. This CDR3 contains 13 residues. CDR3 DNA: TGTGCCAGCGGCCTACAGGGGAACTATGGCTACACCTTC. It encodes CASGLQGNYGYTF.

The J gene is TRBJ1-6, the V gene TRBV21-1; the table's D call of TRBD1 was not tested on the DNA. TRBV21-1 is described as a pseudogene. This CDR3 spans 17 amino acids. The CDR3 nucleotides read TGTGCCAGCAGCAAAGTGGACAGGGTAACCCACCTTCCATACCTCCACTTT. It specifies CASSKVDRVTHLPYLHF.

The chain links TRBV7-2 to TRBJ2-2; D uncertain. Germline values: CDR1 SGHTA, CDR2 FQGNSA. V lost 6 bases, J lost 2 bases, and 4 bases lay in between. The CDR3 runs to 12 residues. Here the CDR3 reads CASSKNTGELFF. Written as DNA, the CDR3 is TGTGCCAGCAGTAAAAACACCGGGGAGCTGTTTTTT.

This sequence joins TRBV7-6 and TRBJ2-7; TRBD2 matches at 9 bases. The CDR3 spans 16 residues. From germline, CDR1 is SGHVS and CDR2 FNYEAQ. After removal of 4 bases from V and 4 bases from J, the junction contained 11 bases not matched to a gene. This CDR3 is CASSSNPTSGAYEQYF. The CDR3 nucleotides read TGTGCCAGCAGCTCCAACCCGACTAGCGGAGCTTACGAGCAGTACTTC.